The 20 T cell receptor beta chains below all came from one sample that was sequenced in a study of cytomegalovirus exposure and HLA in healthy donors (dated by TCRdb to about 2017). The library was prepared using the immunoSEQ multiplex PCR assay. A mixture of 60 forward primers for TCR Vbeta segments and 13 reverse primers for TCR Jbeta segments was used in the multiplex PCR. In its TCRdb copy, this immuneACCESS table keeps in-frame sequences only and misses some clones. Where compared with another copy, unresolved V genes explain less than half of these, and the others have no known cause. Recorded for this sample are 110,000 or so clones; roughly 70% of them occurred a single time. The top ten constitute more than 3.5% of the sample. Sequenced input: PBMCs. The receptors derive from a woman between 40 and 55 years old in good health and CMV-seropositive.

This sequence joins TRBV21-1 and TRBJ2-7; TRBD1, as called in the table, went unchecked against the DNA. TRBV21-1 is marked as a pseudogene. The CDR3 totals 15 residues. The CDR3 DNA sequence: TGTGCCAGCCATCGCAGGAGGGACAGGGGCCACGAGCAGTACTTC. The encoded protein is CASHRRRDRGHEQYF.

This clone was seen only once. The chain uses TRBV7-9 and TRBJ2-1; the match to TRBD1 covers 10 bases. Trimming cost V 4 bases and J 12 bases; bases outside gene matches: 12. Germline V lookup: CDR1 SEHNR, CDR2 FQNEAQ (reference sequence). The CDR3 runs 15 residues. The CDR3 DNA is TGTGCCAGCAGCTCTTACGGGACAGGGGATGTTAGGCAGTTCTTC. This encodes CASSSYGTGDVRQFF.

V and J are TRBV6-6 and TRBJ2-3; a possible D gene is TRBD2 (6 bases). This CDR3 region has 15 residues. The V gene's germline CDR1 is MNHNY and CDR2 SVGAGI (reference sequence). The V gene lost 0 bases and the J gene lost 1 base, with 8 bases spanning the gap. DNA of the CDR3: TGTGCCAGCAGTTACTCGGCTAGCGGCACAGATACGCAGTATTTT. This gives the protein CASSYSASGTDTQYF.

The chain uses TRBV10-3 and TRBJ2-4; D might be TRBD2 (7 bases). V lost 2 bases to trimming and J lost 7 bases, with 12 bases between them. Germline lookup yields CDR1 ENHRY and CDR2 SYGVKD. The CDR3 is 14 residues long. CDR3 in DNA: TGTGCCATCAGTGAGGGCAGGGGAGGGAACATTCAGTACTTC. Translation gives CAISEGRGGNIQYF.

The chain employs TRBV4-3 and TRBJ1-1, with 8 bases lining up with TRBD1. V trimming: 4 bases; J trimming: 1 base; junction bases outside the gene matches: 11. The length of the CDR3 is 17 residues. Per the germline V gene, CDR1 is LGHNA and CDR2 is YSLEER. In DNA, the CDR3 is TGCGCCAGCAGCCCACGTTTGACAGGGGAAGAGAACACTGAAGCTTTCTTT. Amino acid sequence: CASSPRLTGEENTEAFF.

This sequence joins TRBV30 and TRBJ2-1; 7 bases align to TRBD2. CDR1 and CDR2 from the germline V gene are GTSNPN and SVGIG (reference sequence). Losses at the gene ends were 4 bases for V and 4 bases for J; bases not matched to a gene: 10. The CDR3 has 15 amino acids. The CDR3 protein is CAWTPTSARYNEQFF. In DNA form, the CDR3 reads TGTGCCTGGACCCCCACTAGCGCCAGATACAATGAGCAGTTCTTC.

The chain is built from TRBV7-9 and TRBJ2-5; 8 nucleotides line up with TRBD2. V lost 0 bases, J lost 2 bases, and 2 bases stayed unmatched. The germline V gene encodes CDR1 SEHNR and CDR2 FQNEAQ (reference sequence). The length of the CDR3 is 15 residues. The CDR3, as DNA: TGTGCCAGCAGCTTAGCGGCTAGCGGGCAAGAGACCCAGTACTTC. This gives the protein CASSLAASGQETQYF.

V is TRBV30 and J is TRBJ1-2, with D tentatively TRBD1 (5 bases). This CDR3 has 12 amino acids. The V and J ends lost 5 bases and 8 bases respectively, with 15 bases between them. The V gene's germline CDR1 is GTSNPN and CDR2 SVGIG (reference sequence). The chain's CDR3 is CAWGRGLGGYTF. CDR3 bases: TGTGCCTGGGGCCGGGGACTAGGAGGCTACACCTTC.

This clone was seen only once. The chain recombines TRBV19 with TRBJ2-7; possibly TRBD1 for D (5 bases). Germline CDR1 is LNHDA and CDR2 is SQIVND (reference sequence). The CDR3 is 14 residues long. The germline V and J ends were trimmed by 4 bases and 3 bases, with 13 bases remaining between them. DNA for the CDR3: TGTGCCAGTAGTAGTTCTGGGGCATACTACGAGCAGTACTTC. Translated: CASSSSGAYYEQYF.

The chain joins TRBV11-2 to TRBJ2-1, with TRBD1 matching over 9 bases. V trimming: 6 bases; J trimming: 10 bases; junction bases outside the gene matches: 10. This CDR3 has 14 amino acids. Germline values: CDR1 SGHAT, CDR2 FQNNGV. In DNA form, the CDR3 reads TGTGCCAGCAGGTCCGGGACAGGGTTTGTAGAGCAGTTCTTC. This gives the protein CASRSGTGFVEQFF.

This clone was counted a single time. This rearrangement joins TRBV11-2 to TRBJ2-1, with D possibly TRBD2 on 5 matching bases. This CDR3 contains 18 residues. The germline V gene encodes CDR1 SGHAT and CDR2 FQNNGV. Trimming stripped 5 bases from V and 0 bases from J, with 20 bases between. In DNA, the CDR3 is TGTGCCAGCAGCCACATAGCGCCTGTTGGCTACTCCTACAATGAGCAGTTCTTC. Its protein is CASSHIAPVGYSYNEQFF.

V is TRBV6-1 and J is TRBJ2-7, with TRBD2 identical over 7 bases. J lost 0 bases, V lost 8 bases, and 4 bases had no gene match. This CDR3 contains 13 residues. Looked up from germline, CDR1 is MNHNS and CDR2 is SASEGT. The CDR3 sequence is CASSTGGSYEQYF. CDR3 DNA: TGTGCCAGCTCAACGGGGGGCTCCTACGAGCAGTACTTC.

The chain combines TRBV13 with TRBJ2-7; 13 positions agree with TRBD2. CDR1 is PRHDT and CDR2 is FYEKMQ in the germline V gene (reference sequence). Trimming at V came to 4 bases and at J to 9 bases, leaving 6 bases not matched to a gene. This CDR3 has 14 amino acids. DNA for the CDR3: TGTGCCAGCAGCTCTAGGACTAGCGGGAGTCGGCAGTACTTC. It specifies CASSSRTSGSRQYF. Based on the CDR3 plus reference TRBV13 and TRBJ2-7, the full variable domain is AAGVIQSPRHLIKEKRETATLKCYPIPRHDTVYWYQQGPGQDPQFLISFYEKMQSDKGSIPDRFSAQQFSDYHSELNMSSLELGDSALYFCASSSRTSGSRQYFGPGTRLTVT.

The chain joins TRBV4-3 to TRBJ2-3, with a weak D call TRBD2 (6 bases). CDR3 length: 17 amino acids. Trimming took 1 base from V and 2 from J, leaving 16 bases between them. Per germline, CDR1 LGHNA and CDR2 YSLEER. In DNA, the CDR3 is TGCGCCAGCAGCCAAGCCTGGGGTAGCGGACCCACAGATACGCAGTATTTT. Its protein product is CASSQAWGSGPTDTQYF.

The chain is built from TRBV6-1 and TRBJ1-2; a weak D match, TRBD1 (6 bases). There are 14 residues in the CDR3. Trimming shortened V by 9 bases and J by 9 bases, and 23 bases separated the two germline ends. Germline CDR1 and CDR2: MNHNS and SASEGT. The CDR3 coding sequence is TGTGCCAGTAATAATAGGGGGGGGCCCCTGAGCTACACCTTC. It specifies CASNNRGGPLSYTF.

The V and J genes are TRBV15 and TRBJ2-1; 11 nucleotides agree with TRBD1. The CDR3 contains 15 residues. J lost 7 bases, V lost 5 bases, and 7 bases had no gene match. The germline CDR1 and CDR2 sequences are LNHNV and YYDKDF (reference sequence). CDR3 DNA sequence: TGTGCCACCAGCGCACGGACAGGGGGCTTTAATGAGCAGTTCTTC. Amino acid sequence: CATSARTGGFNEQFF.

The count of this clone is one. The V call is TRBV7-9, the J call TRBJ1-2; 7 nucleotides match TRBD1. The CDR3 runs 16 residues. Per germline, CDR1 SEHNR and CDR2 FQNEAQ (reference sequence). Unmatched junction bases numbered 13, after V lost 2 bases and J lost 7 bases. The chain's CDR3 is CASSLLPVVQGFGYTF. CDR3 DNA: TGTGCCAGCAGCTTATTGCCCGTCGTACAGGGGTTTGGCTACACCTTC.

The chain carries TRBV7-9 and TRBJ2-4; D unclear. The CDR3 sequence is 14 residues long. Germline-derived CDR1 and CDR2 are SEHNR and FQNEAQ (reference sequence). Trimming removed 1 base at V and 6 bases at J, with 10 bases between. The CDR3 DNA reads as TGTGCCAGCAGCTTAGATATCTCTTTAAACATTCAGTACTTC. Its protein is CASSLDISLNIQYF.

This chain uses TRBV11-3 with TRBJ2-1; possibly TRBD1 for D (6 bases). The CDR3 extends over 16 amino acids. Germline V gene data show CDR1 as SGHNT and CDR2 as YENEEA. Trimming cost V 6 bases and J 0 bases, with 15 bases left between them. This CDR3 is CASSSRGQSSYNEQFF. The CDR3 DNA reads as TGTGCCAGCAGTTCAAGAGGACAGAGCTCCTACAATGAGCAGTTCTTC.

This clone occurred a few times. The chain couples TRBV29-1 to TRBJ1-2; 8 bases align to TRBD1. V gave up 7 bases and J gave up 8 bases; unmatched junction bases: 9. Germline lookup yields CDR1 SQVTM and CDR2 ANQGSEA. The CDR3 runs 12 residues. The CDR3 loop is CSAISQGEGYTF. CDR3 in DNA: TGCAGCGCTATCTCACAGGGGGAAGGCTACACCTTC.